The 32 T cell receptor beta chains below were found in one sample sequenced in a study of vaccination effects on CD4 cells after COVID-19. Sequencing was preceded by expansion of antigen-specific CD4+ T cells with viral peptide pools in the ViraFEST assay. Culture proceeded for 9 to 11 days, and CD4+ T cells were then isolated. As their vaccination, participants received two doses of either BNT162b2 or mRNA-1273. Libraries were prepared by immunoSEQ multiplex PCR; TCRdb keeps only in-frame clonotypes and omits some of them. The sample has about 15,000 clones; almost 70% are singletons. No antigen is known for these receptors. The specimen comprised CD4+ T cells from PBMCs cultured with SARS-CoV-2 spike peptides, sampled after COVID-19 vaccination. The receptors here all came from a human donor who received a COVID-19 vaccine.

The rearrangement uses TRBV28 and TRBJ2-7; 8 positions agree with TRBD2. Germline CDR1 MDHEN, CDR2 SYDVKM. Unmatched junction bases numbered 17, after V lost 6 bases and J lost 13 bases. The CDR3 consists of 14 residues. The CDR3 DNA is TGTGCCAGCAGCTTCCCCCGGACTAGCCCAACCCTATACTTC. It codes for CASSFPRTSPTLYF.

The gene calls are TRBV6-5 and TRBJ1-1, with D tentatively TRBD1 (5 bases). V was trimmed by 8 bases and J by 0 bases, leaving 13 bases between them. Looked up from germline, CDR1 is MNHEY and CDR2 is SVGAGI. The CDR3 loop spans 14 amino acids. CDR3 residues: CASRGGAMNTEAFF. CDR3 nucleotides: TGTGCCAGCCGCGGGGGAGCCATGAACACTGAAGCTTTCTTT.

The chain couples TRBV3-1 (or the pseudogene TRBV3-2) to TRBJ2-5, with D tentatively TRBD1 or TRBD2 (6 bases each). V was trimmed by 2 bases and J by 9 bases, leaving 19 bases between them. Germline V gene lookup returns CDR1 LGHDT and CDR2 YNNKEL (reference sequence). The CDR3 spans 15 residues. CDR3 nucleotides: TGTGCCAGCAGCCAAAACCGGGACTCGAAGGGGGCCCAGTACTTC. Translating gives CASSQNRDSKGAQYF.

This clone was picked up a small number of times. The rearrangement links TRBV6-5 to TRBJ1-3; 7 nucleotides agree with TRBD1. The CDR3 runs 14 residues. V shed 4 bases, J shed 0 bases, and the junction held 0 bases outside the gene matches. CDR1 is MNHEY and CDR2 is SVGAGI in the germline V gene. CDR3 bases: TGTGCCAGCAGTTGGGACAGCTCTGGAAACACCATATATTTT. This encodes CASSWDSSGNTIYF.

The chain links TRBV10-3 to TRBJ2-1; possibly TRBD1 or TRBD2 for D (5 bases each). Germline CDR1 and CDR2: ENHRY and SYGVKD. The CDR3 consists of 14 residues. V gave up 3 bases and J gave up 5 bases, with 11 bases separating them. CDR3 DNA: TGTGCCATCAGTGACGGGACCGCTAACAATGAGCAGTTCTTC. Translated: CAISDGTANNEQFF.

The rearrangement uses TRBV30 and TRBJ1-3; no firm D call. Germline V CDR1 and CDR2: GTSNPN, SVGIG (reference sequence). With 0 bases removed from V and 4 bases from J, the gap between germline ends came to 7 bases. This CDR3 region has 13 residues. The CDR3 nucleotides read TGTGCCTGGAGTGTTAGAGAGGGAAACACCATATATTTT. This gives the protein CAWSVREGNTIYF.

The chain is built from TRBV30 and TRBJ2-1; 8 positions match TRBD1. The CDR3 extends over 16 amino acids. CDR1 GTSNPN and CDR2 SVGIG come from the germline V gene (reference sequence). The junction had 10 bases not matched to a gene; V was cut back by 2 bases and J by 4 bases. CDR3 bases: TGTGCCTGGAGTAACCCCGGACAGGGACGGTACAATGAGCAGTTCTTC. Amino acids: CAWSNPGQGRYNEQFF.

This rearrangement joins TRBV30 to TRBJ2-1; 7 bases match TRBD2. The J segment lost 5 bases and the V segment lost 0 bases, leaving 10 bases of the junction unmatched. This CDR3 spans 16 amino acids. Germline assignment: CDR1 GTSNPN and CDR2 SVGIG (reference sequence). The CDR3 bases are TGTGCCTGGAGTGTAGGGCTAGCGGACCTTAACAATGAGCAGTTCTTC. Translation: CAWSVGLADLNNEQFF. Variable domain in full (rest from reference TRBV30 and TRBJ2-1): SQTIHQWPATLVQPVGSPLSLECTVEGTSNPNLYWYRQAAGRGLQLLFYSVGIGQISSEVPQNLSASRPQDRQFILSSKKLLLSDSGFYLCAWSVGLADLNNEQFFGPGTRLTVL.

The chain employs TRBV6-5 and TRBJ1-1; possibly TRBD1 for D (5 bases). CDR1 MNHEY and CDR2 SVGAGI come from the germline V gene. V lost 5 bases and J lost 1, with 11 bases in between. This CDR3 has 14 amino acids. The CDR3 protein is CASSPFGANTEAFF. The CDR3 DNA reads as TGTGCCAGCAGTCCTTTCGGGGCGAACACTGAAGCTTTCTTT.

The chain has TRBV5-4 and TRBJ2-1; D gene ambiguous. This CDR3 is 15 amino acids long. In germline, CDR1 is SGHNT, CDR2 YYREEE (reference sequence). V was clipped by 4 bases and J by 5 bases, with 16 bases between them. The CDR3, as DNA: TGTGCCAGCAGCCCGGACCTCAAGTCGGACAATGAGCAGTTCTTC. It codes for CASSPDLKSDNEQFF.

V gene TRBV7-2 combines with J gene TRBJ1-2; perhaps TRBD1 as D (6 bases). Trimming removed 4 bases at V and 2 bases at J, with 8 bases between. The CDR3 covers 13 residues. The germline CDR1 and CDR2 sequences are SGHTA and FQGNSA. The CDR3 loop reads CASSYDRNYGYTF. The CDR3 DNA reads TGTGCCAGCAGCTACGACAGGAACTATGGCTACACCTTC.

V gene TRBV30 combines with J gene TRBJ1-2; 8 positions match TRBD1. With V trimmed by 6 bases and J by 5 bases, 8 bases remained unmatched. Germline V gene sequence: CDR1 GTSNPN, CDR2 SVGIG (reference sequence). The length of the CDR3 is 13 residues. CDR3 nucleotide sequence: TGTGCCTGCGCGACAGGGGCCAATTATGGCTACACCTTC. This gives the protein CACATGANYGYTF.

The chain uses TRBV7-9 and TRBJ2-4, with TRBD1 matching 7 bases. The germline V gene encodes CDR1 SEHNR and CDR2 FQNEAQ (reference sequence). CDR3 length: 12 residues. The junction had 3 bases not matched to a gene; V was cut back by 4 bases and J by 9 bases. DNA for the CDR3: TGTGCCAGCAGCTCCGCAGGGGGCATTCAGTACTTC. It codes for CASSSAGGIQYF.

The chain couples TRBV6-5 to TRBJ2-1; the D is unclear. V gave up 7 bases and J gave up 0 bases, with 13 bases separating them. Per germline, CDR1 MNHEY and CDR2 SVGAGI. The CDR3 is 15 amino acids. The CDR3 is CASTPRISSYNEQFF. The CDR3 DNA sequence: TGTGCCAGCACCCCACGAATAAGCTCCTACAATGAGCAGTTCTTC.

This clone qualifies as large (0.1 to 1%). The V gene is TRBV6-6, the J gene TRBJ1-5; possibly TRBD1 for D (5 bases). The CDR3 is 13 amino acids. In germline, CDR1 is MNHNY, CDR2 SVGAGI (reference sequence). The V end lost 0 bases, the J end lost 9 bases, and 9 bases lay between the germline ends. CDR3 DNA: TGTGCCAGCAGTTACTCGCAGGGTCGGCCCCAGCATTTT. Encoded protein: CASSYSQGRPQHF.

CDR3 DNA: TGTGCCAGCAGATCAAACTGGGCAACTAATGAAAAACTGTTTTTT. Protein sequence: CASRSNWATNEKLFF. J is TRBJ1-4 and V is TRBV2; D ambiguous. V was clipped by 6 bases and J by 0 bases, with 11 bases between them. The CDR3 consists of 15 residues. The germline gives CDR1 SNHLY, CDR2 FYNNEI.

The V gene is TRBV7-9, the J gene TRBJ2-7, with D possibly TRBD1 on 5 matching bases. Germline V gene sequence: CDR1 SEHNR, CDR2 FQNEAQ (reference sequence). V lost 5 bases and J lost 0, with 11 bases in between. The CDR3 runs 14 residues. CDR3 DNA: TGTGCCAGCAGCGTCTTTGACAGCTCCTACGAGCAGTACTTC. Its protein product is CASSVFDSSYEQYF.

This chain uses TRBV6-6 with TRBJ1-2; TRBD1 matches 7 bases. CDR1 and CDR2 (germline): MNHNY, SVGAGI (reference sequence). The CDR3 totals 14 residues. V lost 8 bases, J lost 6 bases, and 12 bases stayed unmatched. The CDR3 sequence is CASSRQGWLDGYTF. The CDR3 coding sequence is TGTGCCAGCTCACGACAGGGATGGTTGGATGGCTACACCTTC.

The V and J genes are TRBV7-3 and TRBJ1-2; D might be TRBD1 (5 bases). Trimming left V 5 bases short and J 6 bases short, with 16 bases between. CDR3 length equals 14 residues. CDR1 is SGHTA, CDR2 FQGTGA, per germline. Here the CDR3 reads CASSKSAAGDGYTF. The CDR3 nucleotides are TGTGCCAGCAGCAAATCGGCGGCGGGGGATGGCTACACCTTC. The full variable domain, in which reference TRBV7-3 and TRBJ1-2 provide the parts outside the CDR3, is GAGVSQTPSNKVTEKGKYVELRCDPISGHTALYWYRQSLGQGPEFLIYFQGTGAADDSGLPNDRFFAVRPEGSVSTLKIQRTERGDSAVYLCASSKSAAGDGYTFGSGTRLTVV.

This chain uses TRBV4-3 with TRBJ1-2; maybe TRBD1 (6 bases). V lost 4 bases and J lost 6, with 18 bases in between. Germline loops: CDR1 LGHNA, CDR2 YSLEER. The CDR3 sequence is 15 residues long. The CDR3 sequence is CASSRDRAGVNGYTF. DNA for the CDR3: TGCGCCAGCAGCCGAGACCGAGCAGGGGTAAATGGCTACACCTTC.

The chain combines TRBV7-8 with TRBJ1-6, with D perhaps TRBD1 (5 bases). Trimming left V 5 bases short and J 3 bases short, with 17 bases between. Germline CDR1 SGHVS, CDR2 FQNEAQ. This CDR3 has 17 residues. The CDR3 spells CASSPSRVRIYNSPLHF. The CDR3 DNA reads TGTGCCAGCAGCCCGAGCAGGGTGCGAATCTATAATTCACCCCTCCACTTT.

This chain uses TRBV18 with TRBJ1-2, with D tentatively TRBD1 (5 bases). The V end was cut by 3 bases, the J end by 3 bases, with 8 bases between. Germline V CDR1 and CDR2: KGHSH, LQKENI. This CDR3 region has 13 residues. CDR3 DNA: TGTGCCAGCTCACCCCAGACAGACTATGGCTACACCTTC. Protein sequence: CASSPQTDYGYTF.

The chain combines TRBV4-2 with TRBJ2-2; 8 nucleotides line up with TRBD2. With V trimmed by 1 base and J by 4 bases, 5 bases remained unmatched. Germline lookup yields CDR1 LGHNA and CDR2 YNFKEQ. The CDR3 sequence is 16 residues long. The CDR3 sequence: CASSQGSAGVTGELFF. CDR3 nucleotide sequence: TGTGCCAGCAGCCAAGGGTCAGCGGGGGTCACCGGGGAGCTGTTTTTT.

This clone turned up a few times. The rearrangement joins TRBV15 to TRBJ1-5; D is ambiguous. The CDR3 has 14 amino acids. V was shortened by 9 bases and J by 5 bases, with 17 bases between the two germline ends. CDR1 is LNHNV and CDR2 is YYDKDF in the germline V gene (reference sequence). CDR3 bases: TGTGCCACTACCAGTCGACGGGATTATCAGCCCCAGCATTTT. Its translation: CATTSRRDYQPQHF.

V and J are TRBV4-2 and TRBJ2-3, with D unresolved. Germline CDR1 LGHNA, CDR2 YNFKEQ. The CDR3 extends over 14 amino acids. The ends were cut back, 0 bases at V and 2 bases at J, with 6 bases in the middle. CDR3 DNA sequence: TGTGCCAGCAGCCAAGATGGGATCACAGATACGCAGTATTTT. Its translation: CASSQDGITDTQYF.

The genes are TRBV6-6 and TRBJ2-7; the D gene is possibly TRBD1 (6 bases). V was trimmed by 6 bases and J by 3 bases, leaving 12 bases between them. Germline V gene data show CDR1 as MNHNY and CDR2 as SVGAGI (reference sequence). CDR3 length: 13 amino acids. The CDR3 reads CASSWTDHYEQYF. DNA of the CDR3: TGTGCCAGCAGCTGGACAGACCACTACGAGCAGTACTTC.

The chain couples TRBV7-8 to TRBJ1-2, with D hard to call. V dropped 1 base and J dropped 3 bases, with 6 bases sitting between them. CDR3 size: 13 residues. Germline CDR1 SGHVS, CDR2 FQNEAQ. CDR3: CASSLVTYYGYTF. The CDR3 DNA follows: TGTGCCAGCAGCTTAGTGACCTACTATGGCTACACCTTC.

The chain joins TRBV19 to TRBJ2-7, with 12 bases aligning to TRBD2. CDR3 length: 15 residues. CDR1 and CDR2 from the germline V gene are LNHDA and SQIVND (reference sequence). The V segment lost 2 bases and the J segment 2 bases; nucleotides outside the gene matches: 1. The CDR3 protein is CASSILAGGPYEQYF. The CDR3 DNA sequence: TGTGCCAGTAGTATACTAGCGGGAGGGCCCTACGAGCAGTACTTC. Drawing the rest from reference TRBV19 and TRBJ2-7, the complete variable domain is DGGITQSPKYLFRKEGQNVTLSCEQNLNHDAMYWYRQDPGQGLRLIYYSQIVNDFQKGDIAEGYSVSREKKESFPLTVTSAQKNPTAFYLCASSILAGGPYEQYFGPGTRLTVT.

The J gene is TRBJ1-5, the V gene TRBV10-3; D is uncertain. This CDR3 region has 14 residues. V lost 4 bases to trimming and J lost 1 base, with 8 bases between them. Per the germline V gene, CDR1 is ENHRY and CDR2 is SYGVKD. CDR3 in amino acids: CAISAGGSNQPQHF. Here the CDR3 DNA reads TGTGCCATCAGTGCGGGAGGGAGCAATCAGCCCCAGCATTTT.

The gene calls are TRBV6-5 and TRBJ2-2; D is possibly TRBD1 (5 bases). CDR1 and CDR2 (germline): MNHEY, SVGAGI. V dropped 6 bases and J dropped 6 bases, with 11 bases sitting between them. The CDR3 spans 13 residues. CDR3 region: CASRNSGSGELFF. In nucleotides, the CDR3 is TGTGCCAGCAGGAACTCAGGGTCCGGGGAGCTGTTTTTT.

There are a few counts of this clone. The chain couples TRBV19 to TRBJ2-7; D is uncertain. V was cut by 4 bases and J by 7 bases, with 17 bases left in between. The CDR3 is 14 amino acids. Germline V gene data show CDR1 as LNHDA and CDR2 as SQIVND (reference sequence). The CDR3 DNA is TGTGCCAGTAGTACCTCCTGGGGAAGTGGAGAGCAGTACTTC. It encodes CASSTSWGSGEQYF.

The rearrangement joins TRBV30 to TRBJ1-2; the D gene is possibly TRBD1 (5 bases). CDR1 is GTSNPN and CDR2 is SVGIG in the germline V gene (reference sequence). There are 17 residues in the CDR3. Deletions cut 0 bases from V and 8 bases from J, with 25 bases between. The CDR3 nucleotides are TGTGCCTGGAGTGTACCGCCTGGGGCAGACCCCTCGGGAGGCTACACCTTC. Translating gives CAWSVPPGADPSGGYTF.